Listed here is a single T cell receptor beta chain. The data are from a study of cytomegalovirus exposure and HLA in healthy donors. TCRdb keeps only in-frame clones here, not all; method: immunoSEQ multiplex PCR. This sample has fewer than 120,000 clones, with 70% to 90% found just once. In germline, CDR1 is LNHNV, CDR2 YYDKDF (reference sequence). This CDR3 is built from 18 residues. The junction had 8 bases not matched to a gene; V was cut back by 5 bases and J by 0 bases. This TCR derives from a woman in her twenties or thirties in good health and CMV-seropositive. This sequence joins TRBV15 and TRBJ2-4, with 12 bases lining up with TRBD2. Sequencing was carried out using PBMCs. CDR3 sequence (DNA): TGTGCCACCAGCCGCAGGACTAGCGGGATTGGAGCCAAAAACATTCAGTACTTC. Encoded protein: CATSRRTSGIGAKNIQYF.